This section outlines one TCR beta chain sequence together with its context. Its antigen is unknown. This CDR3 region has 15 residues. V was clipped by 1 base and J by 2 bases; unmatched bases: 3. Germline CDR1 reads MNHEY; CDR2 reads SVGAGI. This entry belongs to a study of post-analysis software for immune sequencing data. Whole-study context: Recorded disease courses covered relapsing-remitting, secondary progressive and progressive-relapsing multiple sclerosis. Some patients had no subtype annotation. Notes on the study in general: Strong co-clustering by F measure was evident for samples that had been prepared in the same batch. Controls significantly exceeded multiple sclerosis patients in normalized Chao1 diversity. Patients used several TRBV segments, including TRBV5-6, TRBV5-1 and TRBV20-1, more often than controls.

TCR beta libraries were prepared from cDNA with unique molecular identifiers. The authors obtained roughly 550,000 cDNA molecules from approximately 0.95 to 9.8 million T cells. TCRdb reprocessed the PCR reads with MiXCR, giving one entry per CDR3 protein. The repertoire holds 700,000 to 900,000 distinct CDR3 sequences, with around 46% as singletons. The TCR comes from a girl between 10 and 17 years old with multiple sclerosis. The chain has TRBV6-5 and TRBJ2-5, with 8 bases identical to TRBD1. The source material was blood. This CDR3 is CASSYFRQGQETQYF. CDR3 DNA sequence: TGTGCCAGCAGTTACTTCAGACAGGGGCAAGAGACCCAGTACTTC.